One and the same sample provided the 2 T cell receptor beta chains below, sequenced in a study of shared clonotypes between healthy human individuals. The protocol was immunoSEQ multiplex PCR, while the TCRdb copy is restricted to in-frame clones and leaves out a portion. The sample holds nearly 500,000 clones, 76% seen once. Input material: PBMCs. All receptors come from a woman in her forties in good health. Some clones in this sample may be carry-over from other donors' samples.

This sequence joins TRBV5-1 and TRBJ2-2, with a possible D match to TRBD1 (5 bases). Germline V gene sequence: CDR1 SGHRS, CDR2 YFSETQ. Trimming took off 0 bases at V and 4 bases at J, with 13 bases between the two ends. The CDR3 contains 16 residues. Here the CDR3 reads CASSLEGRVGTGELFF. CDR3 sequence (DNA): TGCGCCAGCAGCTTGGAAGGCAGGGTAGGCACCGGGGAGCTGTTTTTT.

The chain links TRBV7-8 to TRBJ1-5; no definite D call. Trimming took 1 base from V and 6 from J, leaving 7 bases between them. Germline V gene lookup returns CDR1 SGHVS and CDR2 FQNEAQ. This CDR3 is 13 amino acids long. The CDR3 protein is CASSLEFGQPQHF. The CDR3 DNA reads TGTGCCAGCAGCTTAGAGTTTGGTCAGCCCCAGCATTTT.